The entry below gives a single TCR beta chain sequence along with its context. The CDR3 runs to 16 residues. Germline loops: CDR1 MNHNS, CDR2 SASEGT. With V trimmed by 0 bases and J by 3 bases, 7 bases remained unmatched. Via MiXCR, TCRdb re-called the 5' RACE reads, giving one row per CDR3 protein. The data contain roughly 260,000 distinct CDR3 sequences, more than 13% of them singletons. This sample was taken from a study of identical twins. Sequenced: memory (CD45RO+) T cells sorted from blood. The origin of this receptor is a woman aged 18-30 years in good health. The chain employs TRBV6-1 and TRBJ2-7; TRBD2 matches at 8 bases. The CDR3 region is CASSEALTSASYEQYF. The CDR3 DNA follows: TGTGCCAGCAGTGAAGCCCTGACTAGCGCTAGCTACGAGCAGTACTTC.